This entry concerns a single TCR beta chain. The sample is drawn from a study of blood T cell repertoires in COVID-19. Study summary: Samples representing acute and convalescent COVID-19 were sourced from the United States, Italy and Spain.

This table comes from immunoSEQ multiplex PCR, and its TCRdb copy is limited to in-frame clones, with some not included. The data contain about 500,000 clones, around nine tenths of them seen just once; the ten biggest clones take up less than 9.5%. The V end lost 0 bases, the J end lost 8 bases, and 8 bases lay between the germline ends. Germline CDR1 is MNHNY and CDR2 is SVGAGI (reference sequence). This CDR3 has 14 amino acids. Seattle enrolled patients during active infection and tracked them longitudinally. This clonotype originated in a woman aged 45 to 65 with COVID-19, enrolled during active disease. Input material: peripheral blood. The chain couples TRBV6-6 to TRBJ1-6; D remains ambiguous. The CDR3 here is CASSYSSSDSPLHF. The DNA for the CDR3 is TGTGCCAGCAGTTACTCGAGCTCTGATTCACCCCTCCACTTT.